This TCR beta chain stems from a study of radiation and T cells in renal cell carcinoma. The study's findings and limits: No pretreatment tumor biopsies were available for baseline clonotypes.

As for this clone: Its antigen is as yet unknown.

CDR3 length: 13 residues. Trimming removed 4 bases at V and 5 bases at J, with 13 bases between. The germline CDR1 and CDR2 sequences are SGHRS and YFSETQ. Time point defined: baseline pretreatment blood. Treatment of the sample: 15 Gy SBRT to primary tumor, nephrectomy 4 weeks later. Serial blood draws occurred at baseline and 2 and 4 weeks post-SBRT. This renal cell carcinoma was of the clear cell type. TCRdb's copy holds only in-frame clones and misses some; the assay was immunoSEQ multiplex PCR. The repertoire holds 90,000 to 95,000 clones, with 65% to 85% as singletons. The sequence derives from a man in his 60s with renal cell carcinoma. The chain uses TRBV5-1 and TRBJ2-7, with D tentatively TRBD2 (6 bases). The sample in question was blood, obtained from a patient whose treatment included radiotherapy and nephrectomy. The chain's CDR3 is CASSLGSLDEQYF. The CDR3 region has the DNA TGCGCCAGCAGCCTCGGGAGTCTGGACGAGCAGTACTTC.